This T cell receptor (beta chain) was sequenced during a study of spatial heterogeneity in lung cancer. Findings of the study overall: Counts of expanded alpha and beta TCRs within tumors tracked the tumor nonsynonymous mutation count.

This clonotype was observed at least ten times. What it binds is unknown. Specified time point: sample taken at primary tumor resection. TCRdb recomputed calls from the 5' RACE reads with MiXCR, one row per CDR3 protein. Among around 8,700 distinct CDR3 sequences listed, approximately 5.5% were seen once. CDR3 length: 16 amino acids. Germline V gives CDR1 SGHVS, CDR2 FQNEAQ. V gave up 0 bases and J gave up 5 bases, with 14 bases separating them. Here the sequenced sample was lung tumor tissue, taken at surgery. J is TRBJ2-1 and V is TRBV7-8, with D maybe TRBD1 (6 bases). The TCR comes from a female donor with early-stage non-small cell lung cancer. This CDR3 is CASSLAGASTNNEQFF. The CDR3 coding sequence is TGTGCCAGCAGCTTAGCGGGGGCTAGCACAAACAATGAGCAGTTCTTC.